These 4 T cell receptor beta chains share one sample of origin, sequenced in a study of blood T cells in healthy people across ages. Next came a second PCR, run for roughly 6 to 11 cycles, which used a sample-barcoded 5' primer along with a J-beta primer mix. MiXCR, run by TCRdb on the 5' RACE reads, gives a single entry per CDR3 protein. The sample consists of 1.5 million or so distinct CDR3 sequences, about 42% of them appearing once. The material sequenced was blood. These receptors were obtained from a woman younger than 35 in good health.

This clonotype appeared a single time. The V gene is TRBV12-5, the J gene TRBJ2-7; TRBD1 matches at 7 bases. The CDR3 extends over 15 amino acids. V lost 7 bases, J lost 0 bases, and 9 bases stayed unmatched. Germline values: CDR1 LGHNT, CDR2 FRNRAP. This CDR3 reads CASAEGGLSSYEQYF. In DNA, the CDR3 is TGTGCTAGTGCCGAAGGGGGCCTGAGCTCCTACGAGCAGTACTTC. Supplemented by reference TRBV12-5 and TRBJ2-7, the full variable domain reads DARVTQTPRHKVTEMGQEVTMRCQPILGHNTVFWYRQTMMQGLELLAYFRNRAPLDDSGMPKDRFSAEMPDATLATLKIQPSEPRDSAVYFCASAEGGLSSYEQYFGPGTRLTVT.

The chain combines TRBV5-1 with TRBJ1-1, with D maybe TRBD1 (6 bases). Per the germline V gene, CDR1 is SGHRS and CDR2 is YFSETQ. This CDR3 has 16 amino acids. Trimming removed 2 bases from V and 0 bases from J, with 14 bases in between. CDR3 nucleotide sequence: TGCGCCAGCAGCTTATCTGGGGGGCTCATGAACACTGAAGCTTTCTTT. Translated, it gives CASSLSGGLMNTEAFF. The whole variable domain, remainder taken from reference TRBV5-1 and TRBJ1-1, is KAGVTQTPRYLIKTRGQQVTLSCSPISGHRSVSWYQQTPGQGLQFLFEYFSETQRNKGNFPGRFSGRQFSNSRSEMNVSTLELGDSALYLCASSLSGGLMNTEAFFGQGTRLTVV.

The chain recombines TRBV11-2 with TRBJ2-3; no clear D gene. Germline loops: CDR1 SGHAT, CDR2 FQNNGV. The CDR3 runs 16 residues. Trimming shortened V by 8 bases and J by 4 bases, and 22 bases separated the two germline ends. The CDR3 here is CASCLGRLGSADTQYF. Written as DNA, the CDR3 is TGTGCCAGCTGCCTAGGTCGGCTAGGATCCGCAGATACGCAGTATTTT.

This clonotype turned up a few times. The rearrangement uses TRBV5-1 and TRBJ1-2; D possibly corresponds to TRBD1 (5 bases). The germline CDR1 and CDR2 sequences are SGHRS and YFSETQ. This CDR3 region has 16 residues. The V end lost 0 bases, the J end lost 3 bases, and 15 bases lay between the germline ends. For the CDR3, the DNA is TGCGCCAGCAGCTTGGCTGGGGCGGTGGGAGACTATGGCTACACCTTC. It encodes CASSLAGAVGDYGYTF.